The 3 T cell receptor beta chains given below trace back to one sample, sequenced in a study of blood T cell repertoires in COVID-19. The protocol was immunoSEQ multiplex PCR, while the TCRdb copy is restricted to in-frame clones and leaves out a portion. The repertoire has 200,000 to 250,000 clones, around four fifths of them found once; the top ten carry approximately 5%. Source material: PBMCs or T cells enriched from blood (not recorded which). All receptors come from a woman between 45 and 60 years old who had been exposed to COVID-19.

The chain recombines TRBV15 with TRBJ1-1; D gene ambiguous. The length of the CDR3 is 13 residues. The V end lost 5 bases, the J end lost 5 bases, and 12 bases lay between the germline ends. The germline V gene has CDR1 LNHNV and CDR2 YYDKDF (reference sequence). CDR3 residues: CATSPSRLTEAFF. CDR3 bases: TGTGCCACCAGCCCATCGAGGTTAACTGAAGCTTTCTTT.

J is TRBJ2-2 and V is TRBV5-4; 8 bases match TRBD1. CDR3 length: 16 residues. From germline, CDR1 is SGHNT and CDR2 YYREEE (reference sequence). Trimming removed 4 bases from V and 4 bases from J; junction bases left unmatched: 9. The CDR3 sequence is CASSTRTGQGTGELFF. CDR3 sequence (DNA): TGTGCCAGCAGCACCCGGACAGGGCAGGGCACCGGGGAGCTGTTTTTT. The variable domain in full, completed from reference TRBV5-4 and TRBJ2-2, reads ETGVTQSPTHLIKTRGQQVTLRCSSQSGHNTVSWYQQALGQGPQFIFQYYREEENGRGNFPPRFSGLQFPNYSSELNVNALELDDSALYLCASSTRTGQGTGELFFGEGSRLTVL.

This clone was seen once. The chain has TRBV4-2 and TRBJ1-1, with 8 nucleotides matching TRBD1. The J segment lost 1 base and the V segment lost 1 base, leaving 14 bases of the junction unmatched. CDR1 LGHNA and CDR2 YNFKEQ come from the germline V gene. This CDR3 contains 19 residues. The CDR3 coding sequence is TGTGCCAGCAGCCAAGGAGACGGTATCGACAGGGGCGGGAACACTGAAGCTTTCTTT. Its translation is CASSQGDGIDRGGNTEAFF.